Listed here is a single TCR beta chain. The antigen is not known. V dropped 4 bases and J dropped 7 bases, with 23 bases sitting between them. This CDR3 is 16 amino acids long. Germline values: CDR1 SGDLS, CDR2 YYNGEE. Repertoires were generated with immunoSEQ multiplex PCR, while TCRdb's copy carries only in-frame clones and drops some. This table has 100,000 to 130,000 clones, around 95% appearing once. This specimen comes from a study of cytomegalovirus exposure and HLA in healthy donors. Points from the study as a whole: Cytomegalovirus status, reportedly, was diagnosed with high specificity and sensitivity by the classifier.

The chain couples TRBV9 to TRBJ1-2, with unresolved D. The receptor comes from a woman under 30 in good health and CMV-seronegative. The sequenced sample was PBMCs. The CDR3 DNA sequence: TGTGCCAGCAGCCCCGAAGGGAACTCGGGGATGGGTGGCTACACCTTC. This gives the protein CASSPEGNSGMGGYTF.